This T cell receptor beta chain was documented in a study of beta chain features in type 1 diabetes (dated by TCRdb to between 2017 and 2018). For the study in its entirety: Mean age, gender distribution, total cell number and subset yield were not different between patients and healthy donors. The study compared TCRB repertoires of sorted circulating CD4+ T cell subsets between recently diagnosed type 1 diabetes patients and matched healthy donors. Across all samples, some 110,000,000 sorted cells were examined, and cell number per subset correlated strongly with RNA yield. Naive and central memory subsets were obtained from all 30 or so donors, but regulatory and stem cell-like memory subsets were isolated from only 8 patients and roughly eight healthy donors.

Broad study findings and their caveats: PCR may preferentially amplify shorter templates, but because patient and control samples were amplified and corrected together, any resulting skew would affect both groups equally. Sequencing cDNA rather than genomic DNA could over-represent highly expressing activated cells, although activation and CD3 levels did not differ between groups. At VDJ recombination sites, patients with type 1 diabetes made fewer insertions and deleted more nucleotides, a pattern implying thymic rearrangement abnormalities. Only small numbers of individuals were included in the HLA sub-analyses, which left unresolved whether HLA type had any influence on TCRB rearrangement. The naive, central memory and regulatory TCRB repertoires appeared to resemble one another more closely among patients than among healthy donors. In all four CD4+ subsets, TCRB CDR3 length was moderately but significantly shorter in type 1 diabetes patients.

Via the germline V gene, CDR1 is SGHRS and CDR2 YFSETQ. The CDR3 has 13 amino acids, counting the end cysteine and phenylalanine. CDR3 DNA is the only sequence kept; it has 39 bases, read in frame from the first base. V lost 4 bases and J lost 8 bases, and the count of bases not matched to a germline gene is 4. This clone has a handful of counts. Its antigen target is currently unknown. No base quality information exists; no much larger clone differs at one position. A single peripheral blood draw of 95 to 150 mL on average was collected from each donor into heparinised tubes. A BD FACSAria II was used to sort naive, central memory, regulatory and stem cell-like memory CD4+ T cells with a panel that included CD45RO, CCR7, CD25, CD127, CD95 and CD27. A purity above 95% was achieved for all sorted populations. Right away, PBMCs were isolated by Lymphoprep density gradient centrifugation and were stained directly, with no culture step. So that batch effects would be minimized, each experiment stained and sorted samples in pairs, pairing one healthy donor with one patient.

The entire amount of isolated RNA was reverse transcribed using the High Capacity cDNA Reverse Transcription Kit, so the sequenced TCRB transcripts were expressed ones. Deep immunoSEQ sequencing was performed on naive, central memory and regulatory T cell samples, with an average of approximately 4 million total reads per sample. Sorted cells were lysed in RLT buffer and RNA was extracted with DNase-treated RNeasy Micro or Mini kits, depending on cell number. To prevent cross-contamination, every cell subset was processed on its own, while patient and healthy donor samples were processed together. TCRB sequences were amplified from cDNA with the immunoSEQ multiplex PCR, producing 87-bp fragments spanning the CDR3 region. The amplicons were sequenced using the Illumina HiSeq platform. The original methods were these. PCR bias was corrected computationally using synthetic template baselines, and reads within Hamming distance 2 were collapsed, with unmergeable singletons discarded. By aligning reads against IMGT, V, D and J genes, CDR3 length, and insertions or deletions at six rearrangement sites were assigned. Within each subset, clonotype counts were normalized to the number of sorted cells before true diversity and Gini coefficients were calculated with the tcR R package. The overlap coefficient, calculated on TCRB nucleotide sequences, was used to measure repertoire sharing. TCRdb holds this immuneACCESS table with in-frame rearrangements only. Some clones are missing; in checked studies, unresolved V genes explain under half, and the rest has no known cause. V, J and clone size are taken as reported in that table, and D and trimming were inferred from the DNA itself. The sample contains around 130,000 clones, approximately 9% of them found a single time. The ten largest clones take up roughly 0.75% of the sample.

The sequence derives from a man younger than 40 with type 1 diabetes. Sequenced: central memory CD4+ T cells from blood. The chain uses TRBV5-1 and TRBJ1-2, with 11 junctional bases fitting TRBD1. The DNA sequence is TGCGCCAGCAGCGAAGGACAGGGGGCAGGCTACACCTTC. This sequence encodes CASSEGQGAGYTF.